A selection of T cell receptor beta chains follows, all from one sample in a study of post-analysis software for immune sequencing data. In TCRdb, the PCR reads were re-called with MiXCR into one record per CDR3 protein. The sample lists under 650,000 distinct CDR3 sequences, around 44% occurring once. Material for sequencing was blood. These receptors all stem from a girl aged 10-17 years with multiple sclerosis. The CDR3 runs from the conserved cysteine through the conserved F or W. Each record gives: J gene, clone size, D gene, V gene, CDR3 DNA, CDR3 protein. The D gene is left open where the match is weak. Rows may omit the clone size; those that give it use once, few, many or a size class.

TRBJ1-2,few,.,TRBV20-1,TGCAGTGCTTCCCCTAAAGACGGAACTACCTATGGCTACACCTTC,CSASPKDGTTYGYTF
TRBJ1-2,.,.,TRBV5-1,TGCGCCAGCAGCCCGGACGCCCTTTATGGCTACACCTTC,CASSPDALYGYTF
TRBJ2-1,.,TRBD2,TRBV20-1,TGCAGTGCTAGAGGGACTAGCGAATACAATGAGCAGTTCTTC,CSARGTSEYNEQFF
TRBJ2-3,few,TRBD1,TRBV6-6,TGTGCCAGCTCAACCGGGACAGGAGATACGCAGTATTTT,CASSTGTGDTQYF
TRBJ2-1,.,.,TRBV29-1,TGCAGCGCTGACCTGGCGGCGTTTGGTGAGCAGTTCTTC,CSADLAAFGEQFF
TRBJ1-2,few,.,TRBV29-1,TGCAGCGCTACGTCCCTACGAGGCCATGGCTACACCTTC,CSATSLRGHGYTF
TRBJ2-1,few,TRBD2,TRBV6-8,TGTGCCAGCCCCCTCCTGGGGGAGGGAAAAGTGAATGAGCAGTTCTTC,CASPLLGEGKVNEQFF
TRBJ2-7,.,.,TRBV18,TGTGCCAGCTCACCACCGATGGGTGCCTACGAGCAGTACTTC,CASSPPMGAYEQYF
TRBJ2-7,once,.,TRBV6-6,TGTGCAAGCAGTACTACACAGGGAAACGAGCAGTACTTC,CASSTTQGNEQYF
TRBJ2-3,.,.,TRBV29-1,TGCAGCGTTGAAGATCGGGCAGGGGTCGCAGATACGCAGTATTTT,CSVEDRAGVADTQYF